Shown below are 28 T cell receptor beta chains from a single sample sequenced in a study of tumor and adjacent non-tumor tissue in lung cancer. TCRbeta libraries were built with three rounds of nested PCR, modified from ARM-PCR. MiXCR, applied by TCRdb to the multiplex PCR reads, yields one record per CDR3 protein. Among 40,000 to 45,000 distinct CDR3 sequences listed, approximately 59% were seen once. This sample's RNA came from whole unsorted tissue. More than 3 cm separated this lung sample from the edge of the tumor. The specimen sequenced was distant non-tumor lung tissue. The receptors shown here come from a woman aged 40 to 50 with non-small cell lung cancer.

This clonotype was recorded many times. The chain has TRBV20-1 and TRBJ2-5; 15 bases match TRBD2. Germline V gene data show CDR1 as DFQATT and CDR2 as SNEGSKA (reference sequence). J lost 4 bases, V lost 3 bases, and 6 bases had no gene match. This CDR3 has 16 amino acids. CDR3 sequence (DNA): TGCAGTGCTAGTCTAGGACTAGCGGGAGGGGGAGAGACCCAGTACTTC. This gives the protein CSASLGLAGGGETQYF.

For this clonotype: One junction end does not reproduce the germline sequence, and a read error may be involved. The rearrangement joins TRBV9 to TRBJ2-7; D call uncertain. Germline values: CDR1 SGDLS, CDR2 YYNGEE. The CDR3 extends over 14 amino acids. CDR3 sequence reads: CASSPDISPYKQYF. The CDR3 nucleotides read TGTGCCAGCAGCCCCGATATATCCCCCTACAAGCAGTACTTC.

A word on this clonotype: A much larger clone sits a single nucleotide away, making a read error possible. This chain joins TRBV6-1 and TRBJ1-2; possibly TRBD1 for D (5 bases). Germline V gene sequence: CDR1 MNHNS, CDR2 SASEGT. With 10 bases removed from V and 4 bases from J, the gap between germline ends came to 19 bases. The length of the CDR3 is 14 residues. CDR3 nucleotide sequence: TGTGCCAACAGACGGGATGGGGCCTTCTATGGCTACACCTTC. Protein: CANRRDGAFYGYTF.

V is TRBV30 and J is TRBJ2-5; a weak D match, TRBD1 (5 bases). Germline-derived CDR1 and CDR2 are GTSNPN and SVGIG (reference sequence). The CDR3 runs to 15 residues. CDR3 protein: CDWNPYELRRGTQYF. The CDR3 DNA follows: TGTGATTGGAACCCATATGAACTTCGTAGGGGGACCCAGTACTTC. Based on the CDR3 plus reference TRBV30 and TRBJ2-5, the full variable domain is SQTIHQWPATLVQPVGSPLSLECTVEGTSNPNLYWYRQAAGRGLQLLFYSVGIGQISSEVPQNLSASRPQDRQFILSSKKLLLSDSGFYLCDWNPYELRRGTQYFGPGTRLLVL.

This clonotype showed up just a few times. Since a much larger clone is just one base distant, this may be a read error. In nucleotides, the CDR3 is TGCAATGCTAGTCTCCGACAGGGGAGGAATGAGCAGTTCTTC. Its translation: CNASLRQGRNEQFF. The chain links TRBV20-1 to TRBJ2-1; TRBD1 matches 8 bases. Germline CDR1 and CDR2: DFQATT and SNEGSKA (reference sequence). The CDR3 consists of 14 residues.

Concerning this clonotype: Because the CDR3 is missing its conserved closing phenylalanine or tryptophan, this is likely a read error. The CDR3 DNA follows: TGTGCCAGCAGTAGAGGACAGGTAGATGATCAGTCCCAGCATTTA. It specifies CASSRGQVDDQSQHL. The chain is built from TRBV6-1 and TRBJ1-5; 7 bases fit TRBD1. There are 15 residues in the CDR3. The V gene's germline CDR1 is MNHNS and CDR2 SASEGT.

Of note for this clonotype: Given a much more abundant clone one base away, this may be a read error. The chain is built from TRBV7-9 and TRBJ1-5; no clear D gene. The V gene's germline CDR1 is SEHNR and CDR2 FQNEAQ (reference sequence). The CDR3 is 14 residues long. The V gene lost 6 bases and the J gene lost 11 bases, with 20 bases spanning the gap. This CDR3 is CASSLPGVGQSQHF. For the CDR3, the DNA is TGTGCCAGCAGTCTGCCCGGGGTTGGGCAGTCCCAGCATTTT. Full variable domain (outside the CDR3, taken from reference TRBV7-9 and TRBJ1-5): DTGVSQNPRHKITKRGQNVTFRCDPISEHNRLYWYRQTLGQGPEFLTYFQNEAQLEKSRLLSDRFSAERPKGSFSTLEIQRTEQGDSAMYLCASSLPGVGQSQHFGDGTRLSIL.

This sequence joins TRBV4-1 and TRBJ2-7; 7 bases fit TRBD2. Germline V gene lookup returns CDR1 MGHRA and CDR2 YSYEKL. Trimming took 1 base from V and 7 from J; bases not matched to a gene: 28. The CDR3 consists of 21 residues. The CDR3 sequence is CASSQVGLAETYGKTEMEQYF. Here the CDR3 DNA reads TGCGCCAGCAGCCAAGTCGGGCTAGCGGAGACCTACGGGAAAACGGAAATGGAGCAGTACTTC.

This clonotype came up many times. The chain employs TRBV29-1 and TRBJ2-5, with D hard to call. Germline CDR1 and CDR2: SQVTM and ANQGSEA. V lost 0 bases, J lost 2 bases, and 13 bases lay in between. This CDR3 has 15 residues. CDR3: CSVEDITLPQETQYF. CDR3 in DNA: TGCAGCGTTGAAGACATAACACTTCCACAAGAGACCCAGTACTTC.

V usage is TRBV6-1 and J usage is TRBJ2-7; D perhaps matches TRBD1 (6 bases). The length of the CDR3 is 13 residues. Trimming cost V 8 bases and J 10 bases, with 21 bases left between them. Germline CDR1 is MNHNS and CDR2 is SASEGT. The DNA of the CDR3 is TGTGCCAGCGGTAAAGGGGGTGTCCATGATCAGTACTTC. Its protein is CASGKGGVHDQYF.

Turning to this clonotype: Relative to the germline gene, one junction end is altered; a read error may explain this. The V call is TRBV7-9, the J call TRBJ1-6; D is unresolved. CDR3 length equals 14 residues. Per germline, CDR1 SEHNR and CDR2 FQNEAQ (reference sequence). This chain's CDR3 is CASRPDGGNSPLHF. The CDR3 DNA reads TGTGCCAGCAGGCCAGACGGCGGAAATTCACCCCTTCACTTT.

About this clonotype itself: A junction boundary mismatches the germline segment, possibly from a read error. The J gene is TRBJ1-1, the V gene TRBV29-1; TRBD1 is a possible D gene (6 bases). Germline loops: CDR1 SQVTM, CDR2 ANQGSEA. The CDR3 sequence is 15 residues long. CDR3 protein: CSVKARGAGNTEAFF. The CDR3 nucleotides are TGCAGCGTCAAAGCAAGGGGGGCCGGGAACACTGAGGCTTTCTTT.

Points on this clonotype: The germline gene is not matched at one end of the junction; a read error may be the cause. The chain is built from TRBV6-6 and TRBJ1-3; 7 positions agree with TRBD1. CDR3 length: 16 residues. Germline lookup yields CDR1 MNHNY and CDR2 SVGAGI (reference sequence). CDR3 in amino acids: CASSPRTGNYGNTIYF. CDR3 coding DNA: TGTGCAAGCAGCCCTCGGACAGGAAACTATGGAAACACCATATATTTT.

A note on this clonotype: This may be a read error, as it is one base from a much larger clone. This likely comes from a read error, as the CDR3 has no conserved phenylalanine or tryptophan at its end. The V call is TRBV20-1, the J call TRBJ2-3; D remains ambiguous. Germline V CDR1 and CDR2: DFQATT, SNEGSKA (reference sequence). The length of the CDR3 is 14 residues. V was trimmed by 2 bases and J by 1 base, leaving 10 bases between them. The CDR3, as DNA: TGCAGTGCTAGAAAACGTGGGGGCACAGATACGCAGTATTAT. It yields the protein CSARKRGGTDTQYY.

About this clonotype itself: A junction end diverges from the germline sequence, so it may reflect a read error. CDR3 bases: TGTACCAGCAGTCCCGGGACGGTTACCGGGGAGCTGTTTTTT. It codes for CTSSPGTVTGELFF. V is TRBV28 and J is TRBJ2-2; TRBD1 or TRBD2 may be the D gene (5 bases each). The CDR3 is made up of 14 amino acids. Per the germline V gene, CDR1 is MDHEN and CDR2 is SYDVKM. Full variable domain (remainder filled in from reference TRBV28 and TRBJ2-2): DVKVTQSSRYLVKRTGEKVFLECVQDMDHENMFWYRQDPGLGLRLIYFSYDVKMKEKGDIPEGYSVSREKKERFSLILESASTNQTSMYLCTSSPGTVTGELFFGEGSRLTVL.

The CDR3 loop reads CARNRGQSPYEQYF. CDR3 bases: TGTGCCAGGAACCGGGGACAGAGCCCCTACGAGCAGTACTTC. The V gene is TRBV11-1, the J gene TRBJ2-7; 7 nucleotides align to TRBD1. V shed 9 bases and J 2 bases; nucleotides not matched to a gene: 10. This CDR3 region has 14 residues. The germline CDR1 and CDR2 sequences are SGHAT and FQDESV (reference sequence).

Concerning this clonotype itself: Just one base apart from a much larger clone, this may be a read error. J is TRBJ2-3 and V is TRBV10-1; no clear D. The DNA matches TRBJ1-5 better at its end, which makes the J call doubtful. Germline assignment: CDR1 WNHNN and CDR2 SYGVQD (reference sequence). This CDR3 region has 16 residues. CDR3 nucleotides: TGCGCCAGCAGTGACGGACTAGCGGGGTCCACAGATACGCAGCATTTT. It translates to CASSDGLAGSTDTQHF.

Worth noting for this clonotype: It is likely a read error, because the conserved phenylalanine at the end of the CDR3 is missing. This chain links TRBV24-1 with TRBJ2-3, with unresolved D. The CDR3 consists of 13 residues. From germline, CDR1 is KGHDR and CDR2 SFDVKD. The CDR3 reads CATSDSTTDMQYL. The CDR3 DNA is TGTGCCACCAGTGATTCGACAACAGATATGCAGTATCTT.

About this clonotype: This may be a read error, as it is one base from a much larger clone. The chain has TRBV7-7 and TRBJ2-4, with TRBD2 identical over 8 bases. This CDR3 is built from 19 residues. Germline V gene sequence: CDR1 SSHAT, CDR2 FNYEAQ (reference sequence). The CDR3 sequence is CASSSMDGLASLAKNIQYF. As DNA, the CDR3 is TGTGCTAGCAGCAGTATGGACGGACTAGCCAGTCTAGCCAAAAACATTCAGTACTTC.

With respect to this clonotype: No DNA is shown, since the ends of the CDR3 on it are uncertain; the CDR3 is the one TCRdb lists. CDR3 sequence: CASSSFWGSGSSAETHYF. This chain uses TRBV5-6 with TRBJ2-5; TRBD2, the table's D call, lacks a check against the DNA. The CDR3 is 18 amino acids long, termini counted. Per germline, CDR1 SGHDT and CDR2 YYEEEE.

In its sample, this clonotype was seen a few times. Written as DNA, the CDR3 is TGTGCCGCCAACCCCAAATTAGCTAGTTCAATATTCTTC. Protein product: CAANPKLASSIFF. The V call is TRBV7-3, the J call TRBJ2-1; D remains unclear. CDR1 is SGHTA and CDR2 is FQGTGA in the germline V gene. The ends were cut back, 11 bases at V and 16 bases at J, with 27 bases in the middle. This CDR3 contains 13 residues.

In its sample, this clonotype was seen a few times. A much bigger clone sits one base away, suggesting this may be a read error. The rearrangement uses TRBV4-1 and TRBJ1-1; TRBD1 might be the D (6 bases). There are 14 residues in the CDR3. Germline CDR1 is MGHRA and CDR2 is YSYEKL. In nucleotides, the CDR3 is TGCGCCAGCGGCCAATCAGGCAGGGGAACTGAAGCTTTCTTT. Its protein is CASGQSGRGTEAFF.

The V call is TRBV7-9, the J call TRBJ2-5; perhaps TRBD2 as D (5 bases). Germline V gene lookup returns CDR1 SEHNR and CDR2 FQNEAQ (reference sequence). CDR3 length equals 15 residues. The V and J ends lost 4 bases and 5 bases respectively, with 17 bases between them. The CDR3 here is CASSSSLVGVETQYF. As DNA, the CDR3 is TGTGCCAGCAGCTCAAGCCTAGTGGGAGTTGAGACCCAGTACTTC.

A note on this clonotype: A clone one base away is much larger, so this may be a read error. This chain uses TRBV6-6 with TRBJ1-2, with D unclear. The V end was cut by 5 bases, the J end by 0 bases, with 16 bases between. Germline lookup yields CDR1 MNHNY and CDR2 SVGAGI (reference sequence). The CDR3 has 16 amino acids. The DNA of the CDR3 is TGTGCCAGCAGTCACGCGATGAGAAACACTAACTATGGCTACACCTTC. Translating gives CASSHAMRNTNYGYTF.

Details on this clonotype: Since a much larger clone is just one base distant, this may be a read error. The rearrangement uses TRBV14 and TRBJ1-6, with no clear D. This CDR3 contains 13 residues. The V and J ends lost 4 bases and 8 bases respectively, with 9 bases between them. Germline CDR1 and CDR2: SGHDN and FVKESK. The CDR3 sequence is CASSRIRDSPLHF. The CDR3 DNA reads TGTGCCAGCAGCCGGATAAGGGATTCACCCCTCCACTTT.

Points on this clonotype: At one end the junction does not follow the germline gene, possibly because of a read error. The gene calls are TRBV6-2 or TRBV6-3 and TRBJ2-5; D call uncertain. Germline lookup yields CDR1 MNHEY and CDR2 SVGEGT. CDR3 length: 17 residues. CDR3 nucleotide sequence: TGTACCAGCACTTACTCGATCGTGCGGAGCTGGCAAGAGACCCAGTACTTC. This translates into CTSTYSIVRSWQETQYF.

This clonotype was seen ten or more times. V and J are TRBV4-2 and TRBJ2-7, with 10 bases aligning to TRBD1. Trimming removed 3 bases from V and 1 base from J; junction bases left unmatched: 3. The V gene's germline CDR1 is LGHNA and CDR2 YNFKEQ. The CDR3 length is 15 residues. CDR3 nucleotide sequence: TGTGCCAGCAGCCAGGAGGGACAGGGGTCCTACGAGCAGTACTTC. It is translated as CASSQEGQGSYEQYF.

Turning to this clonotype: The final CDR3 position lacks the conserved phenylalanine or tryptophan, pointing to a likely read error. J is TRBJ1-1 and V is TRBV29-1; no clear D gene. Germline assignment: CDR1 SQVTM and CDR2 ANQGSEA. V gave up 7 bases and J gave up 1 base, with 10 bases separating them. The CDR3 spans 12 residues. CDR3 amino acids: CSGGGRNTEAFL. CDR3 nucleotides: TGCAGCGGGGGAGGAAGGAACACTGAAGCTTTCTTA.